This T cell receptor (beta chain) was captured by sequencing in a study of early T cells in non-severe SARS-CoV-2 infection. At the level of the study: Sequencing targeted bulk RNA from unsorted whole blood, leaving chains unpaired.

Individual cDNA molecules received unique molecular identifiers. A single record per CDR3 protein comes from TCRdb applying MiXCR to the 5' RACE reads. The repertoire holds about 60,000 distinct CDR3 sequences, with roughly a tenth as singletons. This clonotype was seen ten or more times. The CDR3 covers 15 residues. CDR1 is MNHEY, CDR2 SMNVEV, per germline (reference sequence). The ends were cut back, 4 bases at V and 8 bases at J, with 18 bases in the middle. The clonotype comes from an adult who was a healthcare worker with PCR-confirmed SARS-CoV-2 infection or an uninfected control (not recorded which). Sample: whole blood. V gene TRBV27 combines with J gene TRBJ2-1, with D possibly being TRBD2 (7 bases). CDR3 in amino acids: CASSSLTGGNHEQFF. The CDR3 DNA reads as TGTGCCAGCAGTTCCCTCACGGGGGGCAATCATGAGCAGTTCTTC.